These T cell receptor beta chains were read from a single sample in a study of CD8+ T cells in alopecia areata. The method was immunoSEQ multiplex PCR; TCRdb's version includes in-frame clones alone and lacks a portion of them. The sample yields approximately 200,000 clones, about three fifths seen once. The source material was CD4+ T cells sorted from blood, sampled at week 24, from a patient treated with tofacitinib. These receptor sequences come from a human donor with alopecia areata. Both conserved end residues are part of each CDR3. The D gene is left open where the match is weak. Rows may omit the clone size; those that give it use once, few, many or a size class.

d_call	j_call	v_call	clone_size	cdr3_nt	cdr3_aa
NA	TRBJ1-2	TRBV29-1	NA	TGCAGCGTGACCCCCGGGACCCTAGTCTATGGCTACACCTTC	CSVTPGTLVYGYTF
NA	TRBJ2-7	TRBV7-2	once	TGTGCCAGCAGCTCCCGGTACAGACCCTACGAGCAGTACTTC	CASSSRYRPYEQYF
NA	TRBJ2-7	TRBV4-2	NA	TGTGCCAGCAGCCAAGCCTCGGGGGCCAAAAGCTCCTACGAGCAGTACTTC	CASSQASGAKSSYEQYF
TRBD1	TRBJ2-7	TRBV10-3	NA	TGTGCCATCAGTGAAGGACAGGGTATCTACGAGCAGTACTTC	CAISEGQGIYEQYF
NA	TRBJ2-3	TRBV10-3	NA	TGTGCCATCACTCGTGAGGCCATTAGCACAGATACGCAGTATTTT	CAITREAISTDTQYF
NA	TRBJ2-5	TRBV13	NA	TGTGCCAGCAGCTCGGGGGGCCTGGGAGAGCAGTACTTC	CASSSGGLGEQYF
NA	TRBJ2-1	TRBV7-9	NA	TGTGCCAGCAGCTTGGACGGCGTTAGCAATGAGCAGTTCTTC	CASSLDGVSNEQFF
TRBD1	TRBJ1-1	TRBV29-1	once	TGCAGCGTGGTGTGGGGACAGGGGGGAACTGAAGCTTTCTTT	CSVVWGQGGTEAFF
TRBD1	TRBJ2-7	TRBV4-1	NA	TGCGCCAGCAGCCTACGGACAGGGGGCGCCTACGAGCAGTACTTC	CASSLRTGGAYEQYF
TRBD2	TRBJ2-3	TRBV7-2	NA	TGTGCCAGCAGCTTAACTAGCGGGGGGGCCCCAGATACGCAGTATTTT	CASSLTSGGAPDTQYF
NA	TRBJ2-1	TRBV13	NA	TGTGCCAGCAGCTTTAAAGCGAAAGCTTACAATGAGCAGTTCTTC	CASSFKAKAYNEQFF
TRBD1	TRBJ1-5	TRBV15	NA	TGTGCCACCTGGACAGGGTATAGCAATCAGCCCCAGCATTTT	CATWTGYSNQPQHF
NA	TRBJ1-2	TRBV6-1	NA	TGTGCCAGCAGATTGGACAGTACCTATGGCTACACCTTC	CASRLDSTYGYTF
NA	TRBJ1-6	TRBV29-1	few	TGCAGCGCAAGCCTGGGTTCGGGGGATAATTCACCCCTCCACTTT	CSASLGSGDNSPLHF
NA	TRBJ2-6	TRBV4-3	NA	TGCGCCAGCAGCCAAGAACTCCGGGGCACCTCTGGGGCCAACGTCCTGACTTTC	CASSQELRGTSGANVLTF
NA	TRBJ2-3	TRBV14	NA	TGTGCCAGCAGCCAAGTGCCCAATACGCAGTATTTT	CASSQVPNTQYF
NA	TRBJ1-1	TRBV5-4	NA	TGTGCCAGCAGCTTGGTTGGGGCCACTGAAGCTTTCTTT	CASSLVGATEAFF
NA	TRBJ2-7	TRBV4-1	NA	TGCGCCAGCAGCCAAGAGGCGCACTCCTACGAGCAGTACTTC	CASSQEAHSYEQYF
NA	TRBJ2-1	TRBV30	NA	TGTGCCTGGAGTCGGGGGACGAGCTCCTACAATGAGCAGTTCTTC	CAWSRGTSSYNEQFF
TRBD1	TRBJ2-1	TRBV2	NA	TGTGCCAGCAGTGAATTCCAGGTGGGGACAGACCTGTACAATGAGCAGTTCTTC	CASSEFQVGTDLYNEQFF
NA	TRBJ2-4	TRBV7-2	NA	TGTGCCAGCAGCTTAAATGCCGCGGACATTCAGTACTTC	CASSLNAADIQYF
NA	TRBJ2-7	TRBV7-2	NA	TGTGCCAGCAGCTTAAACCAGGGTAACGAGCAGTACTTC	CASSLNQGNEQYF
NA	TRBJ2-2	TRBV5-1	NA	TGCGCCAGCAGCTATCCTACCCTCGGGGGGGAGCTGTTTTTT	CASSYPTLGGELFF
NA	TRBJ1-2	TRBV7-9	NA	TGTGCCAGCAGCTTAGACCGCGTTTGGTCTGACTATGGCTACACCTTC	CASSLDRVWSDYGYTF
TRBD2	TRBJ2-1	TRBV4-1	few	TGCGCCAGCAGCTCGGGACTAGGCTCATACAATGAGCAGTTCTTC	CASSSGLGSYNEQFF
NA	TRBJ1-2	TRBV7-2	NA	TGTGCCAGCAGCGACTACTATGGCTACACCTTC	CASSDYYGYTF
NA	TRBJ2-3	TRBV10-3	NA	TGTGCCATCAGCCGACAGAAAGATACGCAGTATTTT	CAISRQKDTQYF
NA	TRBJ2-3	TRBV4-1	NA	TGCGCCAGCAGCCAAGGCCGAATGGCGGGTACGCAGTATTTT	CASSQGRMAGTQYF
TRBD1	TRBJ1-5	TRBV19	once	TGTGCCAGTAGTATAGGACAGGGGCGCAATCAGCCCCAGCATTTT	CASSIGQGRNQPQHF
NA	TRBJ2-5	TRBV2	NA	TGTGCCAGCGAGAGGACCCGAGGGCAAGAGACCCAGTACTTC	CASERTRGQETQYF
NA	TRBJ1-2	TRBV7-2	NA	TGTGCCAGCAGCTTAGGAGGGGCAGGTGGCTATGGCTACACCTTC	CASSLGGAGGYGYTF
NA	TRBJ1-2	TRBV27	NA	TGTGCCAGCAGTTTATCCGGGGGGCAGGTTGGCTACACCTTC	CASSLSGGQVGYTF
NA	TRBJ1-4	TRBV30	NA	TGTGCCTGGACAGGGGTAGATGAAAAACTGTTTTTT	CAWTGVDEKLFF
NA	TRBJ1-2	TRBV5-1	NA	TGCGCCAGCAGCTTGGACAGGGAATATGGCTACACCTTC	CASSLDREYGYTF
NA	TRBJ1-4	TRBV30	NA	TGTGCCTGGAGTGTAGAACACGACCGCGGGGAAAAACTGTTTTTT	CAWSVEHDRGEKLFF
TRBD1	TRBJ1-1	TRBV7-9	NA	TGTGCCAGCAGCTTAGGCAACAGGGGCACTGAAGCTTTCTTT	CASSLGNRGTEAFF
TRBD2	TRBJ2-7	TRBV5-6	NA	TGTGCCAGCAGCTTAACGACTAGCGGGTCTACCTACGAGCAGTACTTC	CASSLTTSGSTYEQYF
NA	TRBJ2-1	TRBV5-4	NA	TGTGCCAGCAGCTTGGGGGGCGGGGACGTGTCGGGTGGTGAGCAGTTCTTC	CASSLGGGDVSGGEQFF
TRBD1	TRBJ1-5	TRBV13	NA	TGTGCCAGCAGCTTAGGGGACAGGAATCAGCCCCAGCATTTT	CASSLGDRNQPQHF
TRBD1	TRBJ1-5	TRBV2	NA	TGTGCCAGCAGGGGGGACAGGATCAATCAGCCCCAGCATTTT	CASRGDRINQPQHF
NA	TRBJ2-2	TRBV7-2	NA	TGTGCCAGCAGCCGGCCGAACACCGGGGAGCTGTTTTTT	CASSRPNTGELFF
NA	TRBJ2-2	TRBV11-2	NA	TGTGCCAGCAGCATAGCCGGGACGCTGTCCGCCGGGGAGCTGTTTTTT	CASSIAGTLSAGELFF
TRBD2	TRBJ2-7	TRBV23-1	NA	TGCGCCAGCAGTCAATCAACTAGCGGGGTAACCTACGAGCAGTACTTC	CASSQSTSGVTYEQYF
NA	TRBJ1-2	TRBV2	NA	TGTGCCAGCAGTGAACATTATGGCTACACCTTC	CASSEHYGYTF
NA	TRBJ1-1	TRBV15	NA	TGTGCCACCAGCAGAGCCGGGGCGACTGAAGCTTTCTTT	CATSRAGATEAFF
NA	TRBJ2-7	TRBV11-2	NA	TGTGCCAGCAGCTACGCGGCCTCAAAGGCGGGCGAGCAGTACTTC	CASSYAASKAGEQYF
NA	TRBJ1-2	TRBV6-1	NA	TGTGCCAGCAGTGGGGGAGCGGCAGGAGTTGGCTACACCTTC	CASSGGAAGVGYTF
NA	TRBJ2-1	TRBV27	NA	TGTGCCAGCAGCGTCCCTGGCTCCTACAATGAGCAGTTCTTC	CASSVPGSYNEQFF
NA	TRBJ2-3	TRBV19	NA	TGTGCCAGTAGTCGCCTAGGGGATACGCAGTATTTT	CASSRLGDTQYF
NA	TRBJ2-5	TRBV9	NA	TGTGCCAGCAGCGTAGCTATTACTAGTGGTGAAGAGACCCAGTACTTC	CASSVAITSGEETQYF
NA	TRBJ1-1	TRBV7-9	NA	TGTGCCAGCAGCCCACAGGGAGAGAGCACTGAAGCTTTCTTT	CASSPQGESTEAFF
NA	TRBJ2-5	TRBV19	NA	TGTGCCAGTAGTTCGCAAGAGACCCAGTACTTC	CASSSQETQYF
NA	TRBJ1-1	TRBV27	NA	TGTGCCAGCAGGCAAAACGGGGGCACTGAAGCTTTCTTT	CASRQNGGTEAFF
NA	TRBJ1-2	TRBV4-3	few	TGCGCCAGCAGCCAAGATACAGGGAACTATGGCTACACCTTC	CASSQDTGNYGYTF
NA	TRBJ1-1	TRBV28	few	TGTGCCACACGGCGGCGGGTAACTGAAGCTTTCTTT	CATRRRVTEAFF
TRBD2	TRBJ2-5	TRBV13	NA	TGTGCCAGCAGCGGGAGGACTAGCGGGGGGAAAGAGACCCAGTACTTC	CASSGRTSGGKETQYF
NA	TRBJ1-2	TRBV4-1	NA	TGCGCCAGCAGCCAAGAGGCCCGGACAGTTCATGGCTACACCTTC	CASSQEARTVHGYTF